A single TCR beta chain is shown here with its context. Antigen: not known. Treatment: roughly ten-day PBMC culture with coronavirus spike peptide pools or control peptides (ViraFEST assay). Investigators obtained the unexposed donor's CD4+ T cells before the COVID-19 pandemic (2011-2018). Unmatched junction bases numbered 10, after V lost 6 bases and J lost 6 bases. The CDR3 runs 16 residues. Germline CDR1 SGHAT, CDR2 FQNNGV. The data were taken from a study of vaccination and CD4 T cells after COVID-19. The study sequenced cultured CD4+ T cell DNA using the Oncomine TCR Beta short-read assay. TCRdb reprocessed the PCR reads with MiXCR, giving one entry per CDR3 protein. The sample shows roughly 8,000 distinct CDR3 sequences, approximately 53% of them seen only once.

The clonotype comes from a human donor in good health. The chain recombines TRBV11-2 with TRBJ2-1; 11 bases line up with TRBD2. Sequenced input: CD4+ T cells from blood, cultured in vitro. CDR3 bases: TGTGCCAGCAGTTCAATTAGCGGGAGGGCCCGCAATGAGCAGTTCTTC. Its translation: CASSSISGRARNEQFF.